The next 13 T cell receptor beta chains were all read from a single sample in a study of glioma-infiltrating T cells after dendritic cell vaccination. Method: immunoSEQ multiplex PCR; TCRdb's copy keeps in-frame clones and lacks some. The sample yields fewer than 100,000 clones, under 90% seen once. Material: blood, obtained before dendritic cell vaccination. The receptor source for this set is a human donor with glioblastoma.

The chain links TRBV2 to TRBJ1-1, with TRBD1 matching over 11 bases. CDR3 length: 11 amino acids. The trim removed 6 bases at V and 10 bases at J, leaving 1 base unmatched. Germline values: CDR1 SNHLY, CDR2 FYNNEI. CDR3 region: CASRDRGRAFF. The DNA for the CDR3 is TGTGCCAGCAGGGACAGGGGGCGAGCTTTCTTT.

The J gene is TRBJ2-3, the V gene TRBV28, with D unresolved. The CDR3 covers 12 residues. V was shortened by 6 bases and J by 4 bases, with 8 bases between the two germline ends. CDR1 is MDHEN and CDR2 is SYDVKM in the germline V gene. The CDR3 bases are TGTGCCAGCAGCAAATCGGCAGATACGCAGTATTTT. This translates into CASSKSADTQYF.

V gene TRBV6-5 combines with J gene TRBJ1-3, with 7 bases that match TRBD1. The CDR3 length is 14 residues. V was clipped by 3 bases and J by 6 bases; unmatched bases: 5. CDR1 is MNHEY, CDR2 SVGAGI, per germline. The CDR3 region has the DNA TGTGCCAGCAGTTATCGACAGGGTTTAAACACCATATATTTT. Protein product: CASSYRQGLNTIYF.

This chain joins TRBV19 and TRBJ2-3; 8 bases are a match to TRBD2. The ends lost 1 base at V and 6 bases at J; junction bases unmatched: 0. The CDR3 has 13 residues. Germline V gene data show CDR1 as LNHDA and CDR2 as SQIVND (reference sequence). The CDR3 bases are TGTGCCAGTAGTATAGGACTAGCGGATACGCAGTATTTT. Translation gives CASSIGLADTQYF.

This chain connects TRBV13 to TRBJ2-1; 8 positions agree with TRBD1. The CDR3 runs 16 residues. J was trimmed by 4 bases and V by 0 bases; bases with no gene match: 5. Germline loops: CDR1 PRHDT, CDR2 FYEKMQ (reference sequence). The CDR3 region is CASSLGTGERYNEQFF. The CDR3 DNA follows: TGTGCCAGCAGCTTAGGGACAGGGGAGAGGTACAATGAGCAGTTCTTC.

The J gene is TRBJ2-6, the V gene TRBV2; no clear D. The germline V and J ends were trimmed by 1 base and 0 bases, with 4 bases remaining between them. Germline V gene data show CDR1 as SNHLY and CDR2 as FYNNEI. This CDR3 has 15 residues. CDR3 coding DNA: TGTGCCAGCAGTGAAGGTAGCTCTGGGGCCAACGTCCTGACTTTC. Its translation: CASSEGSSGANVLTF.

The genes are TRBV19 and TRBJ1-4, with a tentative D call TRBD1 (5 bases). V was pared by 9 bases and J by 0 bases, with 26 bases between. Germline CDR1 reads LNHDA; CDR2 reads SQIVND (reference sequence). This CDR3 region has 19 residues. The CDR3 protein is CASQNRAGGSAATNEKLFF. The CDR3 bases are TGTGCCAGCCAGAATAGAGCGGGGGGGTCTGCTGCAACTAATGAAAAACTGTTTTTT.

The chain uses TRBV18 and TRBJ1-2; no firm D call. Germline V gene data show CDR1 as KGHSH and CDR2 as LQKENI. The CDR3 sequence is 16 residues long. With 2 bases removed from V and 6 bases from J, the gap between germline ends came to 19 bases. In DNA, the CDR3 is TGTGCCAGCTCACCAAACCCCCCCCCAGTACCGAATGGCTACACCTTC. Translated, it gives CASSPNPPPVPNGYTF.

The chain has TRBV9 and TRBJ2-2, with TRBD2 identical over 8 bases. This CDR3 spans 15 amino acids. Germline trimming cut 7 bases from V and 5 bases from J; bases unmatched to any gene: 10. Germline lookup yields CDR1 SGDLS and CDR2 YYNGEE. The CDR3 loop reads CASSLAASGTGELFF. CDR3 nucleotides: TGTGCCAGCTCCCTGGCGGCTAGCGGGACCGGGGAGCTGTTTTTT.

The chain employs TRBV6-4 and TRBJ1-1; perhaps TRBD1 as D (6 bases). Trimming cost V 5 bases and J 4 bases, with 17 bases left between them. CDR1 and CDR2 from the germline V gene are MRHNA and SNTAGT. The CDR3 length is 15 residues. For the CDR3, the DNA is TGTGCCAGCAGTTCGAACAGGGACGGCGGCACTGAAGCTTTCTTT. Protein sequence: CASSSNRDGGTEAFF.

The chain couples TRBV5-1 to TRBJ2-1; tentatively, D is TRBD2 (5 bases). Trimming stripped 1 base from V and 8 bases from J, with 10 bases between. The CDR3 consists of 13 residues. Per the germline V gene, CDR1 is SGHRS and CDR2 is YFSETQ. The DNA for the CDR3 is TGCGCCAGCAGCTTGACGACTACCGATGAGCAGTTCTTC. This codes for CASSLTTTDEQFF.

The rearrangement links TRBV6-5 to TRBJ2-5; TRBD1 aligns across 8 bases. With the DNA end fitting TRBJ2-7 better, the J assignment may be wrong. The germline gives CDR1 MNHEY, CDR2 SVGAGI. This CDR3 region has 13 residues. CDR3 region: CASRSTGVYEQYF. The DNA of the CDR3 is TGTGCCAGCCGATCGACAGGGGTCTACGAGCAGTACTTC.

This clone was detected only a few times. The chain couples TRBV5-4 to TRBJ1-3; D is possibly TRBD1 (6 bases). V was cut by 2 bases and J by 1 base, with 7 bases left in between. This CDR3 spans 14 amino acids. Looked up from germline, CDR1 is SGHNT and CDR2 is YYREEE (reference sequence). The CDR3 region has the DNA TGTGCCAGCAGCTTACAGGGTTCTGGAAACACCATATATTTT. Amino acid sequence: CASSLQGSGNTIYF.